The source of this T cell receptor beta chain is a study of cytomegalovirus exposure and HLA in healthy donors. 60 Vbeta and 13 Jbeta primers were used in PCR. Profiled with immunoSEQ multiplex PCR; TCRdb holds only in-frame clones, not every one. The table includes approximately 100,000 clones, 65% to 75% detected once. A word on this clone: What it binds is unknown.

Study-level findings and limits: A later analysis associated some 16,000 TCR beta sequences with HLA alleles at a 0.05 false discovery rate. The sole available immune exposure information was CMV serostatus. TCR beta chains numbering more than 150 were designated cytomegalovirus-associated. V- and J-gene trimming in TCR beta was tied to a missense DCLRE1C variant by an analysis performed later.

This clonotype was sampled from a man aged 35 to 55 in good health and CMV-seropositive. Source material: PBMCs.

The CDR3 coding sequence is TGTGCCAGCAGCCCGAAAAGGACAGGGGGCACAAAGTTTTTT. Residues: CASSPKRTGGTKFF. The rearrangement joins TRBV7-8 to TRBJ1-4; 11 bases match TRBD1. The ends lost 5 bases at V and 16 bases at J; junction bases unmatched: 12. CDR1 and CDR2 (germline): SGHVS, FQNEAQ. This CDR3 is built from 14 residues.